The 7 T cell receptor beta chains given below trace back to one sample, sequenced in a study of blood T cell repertoires in COVID-19. Clones were sequenced by immunoSEQ multiplex PCR, and TCRdb holds only the in-frame ones, with some missing. The sample holds 150,000 to 200,000 clones; roughly three quarters are singletons and the top ten take about 15%. The sequenced sample consisted of PBMCs or T cells enriched from blood (not recorded which). These receptors were collected from a man in his sixties who had been exposed to COVID-19.

The chain couples TRBV5-1 to TRBJ2-2; 7 bases agree with TRBD2. This CDR3 contains 16 residues. Germline assignment: CDR1 SGHRS and CDR2 YFSETQ. V dropped 3 bases and J dropped 7; count of bases not matched to a gene: 12. The CDR3, as DNA: TGCGCCAGCAGCTGGGCCGGGACTACTGGCATCGGGGAGCTGTTTTTT. Its protein is CASSWAGTTGIGELFF.

The rearrangement links TRBV11-3 to TRBJ1-1; D perhaps matches TRBD1 (5 bases). The CDR3 has 16 amino acids. Trimming took off 1 base at V and 4 bases at J, with 16 bases between the two ends. The V gene's germline CDR1 is SGHNT and CDR2 YENEEA. In DNA, the CDR3 is TGTGCCAGCAGCTTAGTTGGGGGGGGGTCTGGCACTGAAGCTTTCTTT. As protein: CASSLVGGGSGTEAFF.

The rearrangement links TRBV28 to TRBJ2-3; 7 positions match TRBD2. The CDR3 runs to 17 residues. With V trimmed by 6 bases and J by 0 bases, 12 bases remained unmatched. Germline V gene data show CDR1 as MDHEN and CDR2 as SYDVKM. CDR3 coding DNA: TGTGCCAGCAGCCCCTCCGGCCTAGCGGATAGCACAGATACGCAGTATTTT. Amino acid sequence: CASSPSGLADSTDTQYF.

The chain joins TRBV6-5 to TRBJ2-7; the D gene is possibly TRBD1 (6 bases). Germline assignment: CDR1 MNHEY and CDR2 SVGAGI. The CDR3 is made up of 16 amino acids. Between the trimmed V and J ends, which lost 2 bases and 4 bases, there was a span of 18 bases. CDR3 nucleotides: TGTGCCAGCAGTTACCGGATCCCGGGACAACAATACGAGCAGTACTTC. The encoded protein is CASSYRIPGQQYEQYF.

This chain joins TRBV6-5 and TRBJ1-2, with 7 nucleotides matching TRBD1. Germline CDR1 and CDR2: MNHEY and SVGAGI. V gave up 5 bases and J gave up 8 bases; unmatched junction bases: 8. The CDR3 is made up of 13 amino acids. The CDR3 spells CASSQKGATGYTF. CDR3 nucleotide sequence: TGTGCCAGCAGTCAAAAGGGGGCGACCGGCTACACCTTC.

The rearrangement links TRBV13 to TRBJ2-3; 8 bases fit TRBD2. Germline values: CDR1 PRHDT, CDR2 FYEKMQ (reference sequence). The CDR3 runs 14 residues. V was pared by 5 bases and J by 4 bases, with 5 bases of the junction left unmatched. The CDR3 protein is CASSLGGGPDTQYF. CDR3 coding DNA: TGTGCCAGCAGCCTCGGGGGGGGCCCAGATACGCAGTATTTT.

The gene calls are TRBV24-1 and TRBJ1-2, with 9 nucleotides matching TRBD1. V shed 5 bases, J shed 4 bases, and the junction held 7 bases outside the gene matches. This CDR3 has 15 amino acids. In germline, CDR1 is KGHDR, CDR2 SFDVKD. The chain's CDR3 is CATSGGDRDGYGYTF. The CDR3 nucleotides are TGTGCCACCAGTGGGGGGGACAGGGACGGCTATGGCTACACCTTC.